The present T cell receptor (beta chain) was sequenced within a study of T-cell memory formation after mild COVID-19. Study-wide context: TCR clusters were mostly donor specific.

TCRdb recomputed calls from the 5' RACE reads with MiXCR, one row per CDR3 protein. The sample contains 400,000 to 450,000 distinct CDR3 sequences, roughly 18% of which appear only once. Trimming removed 6 bases from V and 5 bases from J; junction bases left unmatched: 7. Germline V lookup: CDR1 WSHSY, CDR2 SAAADI. CDR3 length: 14 residues. Concerning this clonotype itself: Its target is unknown.

Findings and caveats of the study: The appearance of some responding clones in pre-infection memory suggested that cross-reactive memory joined. Among CD4+ contracting clones, most were CM and EM, and CD8+ ones EMRA. Whether second-wave clones peaking at day 37 were SARS-CoV-2 specific went unconfirmed.

The clonotype originates from a man aged 18-30 years who had mild COVID-19 (a few samples of this study predate the infection). Cell type and time point are not known. The chain combines TRBV10-2 with TRBJ2-3; 8 nucleotides match TRBD2. Specimen: PBMCs or a T cell subset sorted from them (not recorded which). The DNA for the CDR3 is TGCGCCAGCAGAGCACCCGCGGGGGGAGATACGCAGTATTTT. Amino acids: CASRAPAGGDTQYF.